These 12 T cell receptor beta chains originate from one sample sequenced in a study of PD-L1 blockade in urothelial cancer. The time point was: peripheral blood 6 weeks after treatment start. Method: immunoSEQ multiplex PCR; TCRdb's copy keeps in-frame clones and lacks some. The sample has some 23,000 clones; more than 65% are singletons. Material: PBMCs, obtained around atezolizumab (anti-PD-L1) treatment. The receptors here all came from a man aged 65 to 79 with urothelial cancer.

The genes are TRBV11-2 and TRBJ2-5; D may be TRBD2 (5 bases). Looked up from germline, CDR1 is SGHAT and CDR2 is FQNNGV. V lost 5 bases to trimming and J lost 3 bases, with 19 bases between them. The length of the CDR3 is 16 residues. CDR3 loop: CASSRRAPALEETQYF. CDR3 coding DNA: TGTGCCAGCAGCCGGCGGGCGCCCGCATTGGAAGAGACCCAGTACTTC.

The genes are TRBV7-6 and TRBJ1-1; 8 bases agree with TRBD1. The V gene end was trimmed by 1 base and the J gene end by 1 base; junction bases not matched to a gene: 2. In germline, CDR1 is SGHVS, CDR2 FNYEAQ. The CDR3 is 15 residues long. The CDR3 spells CASSLVRGQNTEAFF. The CDR3 bases are TGTGCCAGCAGCTTAGTCAGGGGGCAGAACACTGAAGCTTTCTTT.

The genes are TRBV7-3 and TRBJ1-1; D is ambiguous. Germline assignment: CDR1 SGHTA and CDR2 FQGTGA. The CDR3 covers 13 residues. V was trimmed by 3 bases and J by 1 base, leaving 6 bases between them. The CDR3 nucleotides read TGTGCCAGCAGCTTCGGGAGGAACACTGAAGCTTTCTTT. Protein product: CASSFGRNTEAFF.

The genes are TRBV4-1 and TRBJ1-1, with 7 nucleotides matching TRBD1. Germline CDR1 is MGHRA and CDR2 is YSYEKL. V gave up 1 base and J gave up 1 base; unmatched junction bases: 3. The CDR3 contains 15 residues. The CDR3: CASSQGQGGNTEAFF. The DNA of the CDR3 is TGCGCCAGCAGCCAAGGACAGGGAGGGAACACTGAAGCTTTCTTT.

This rearrangement joins TRBV10-3 to TRBJ2-7, with D possibly matching TRBD2 (6 bases). Germline CDR1 reads ENHRY; CDR2 reads SYGVKD. Trimming removed 3 bases from V and 0 bases from J, with 24 bases in between. This CDR3 comprises 19 residues. The CDR3 here is CAISDLRRVLASNSYEQYF. The CDR3 region has the DNA TGTGCCATCAGTGATCTCAGGCGCGTCCTAGCGTCCAACTCCTACGAGCAGTACTTC.

V and J are TRBV6-5 and TRBJ1-5; D remains ambiguous. Germline CDR1 is MNHEY and CDR2 is SVGAGI. The CDR3 has 14 amino acids. With 5 bases removed from V and 6 bases from J, the gap between germline ends came to 14 bases. In DNA, the CDR3 is TGTGCCAGCAGTACCAAGGGAGGGTCTCAGCCCCAGCATTTT. Its translation: CASSTKGGSQPQHF.

The chain joins TRBV28 to TRBJ2-1, with D maybe TRBD2 (6 bases). V was cut by 3 bases and J by 7 bases, with 19 bases left in between. The CDR3 loop spans 16 amino acids. CDR1 and CDR2 (germline): MDHEN, SYDVKM. The DNA for the CDR3 is TGTGCCAGCAGTTTTATCGGGACTCCCTTCGGGAATGAGCAGTTCTTC. It translates to CASSFIGTPFGNEQFF.

The chain uses TRBV18 and TRBJ1-5, with 10 nucleotides matching TRBD1. Germline-derived CDR1 and CDR2 are KGHSH and LQKENI. CDR3 length: 15 amino acids. Losses at the gene ends were 3 bases for V and 7 bases for J; bases not matched to a gene: 6. CDR3 coding DNA: TGTGCCAGCTCACCGGAGACAGGGGGCTTCCAGCCCCAGCATTTT. Translating it yields CASSPETGGFQPQHF.

Regarding this clone: In the same sample, other DNA sequences code for this CDR3. The chain couples TRBV4-1 to TRBJ1-1; D ambiguous. The CDR3 length is 16 residues. Germline CDR1 and CDR2: MGHRA and YSYEKL. The V end was cut by 1 base, the J end by 1 base, with 13 bases between. The CDR3 bases are TGCGCCAGCAGCCAAGTTATGGTCGTTAGGAACACTGAAGCTTTCTTT. Translating gives CASSQVMVVRNTEAFF.

The V and J genes are TRBV5-6 and TRBJ2-7, with 7 bases lining up with TRBD1. Germline V lookup: CDR1 SGHDT, CDR2 YYEEEE. V dropped 3 bases and J dropped 2; count of bases not matched to a gene: 8. The CDR3 runs to 15 residues. CDR3 amino acids: CASSSIRDRTYEQYF. DNA of the CDR3: TGTGCCAGCAGCTCGATCCGGGACAGAACCTACGAGCAGTACTTC.

This clone was seen just once. This chain uses TRBV6-6 with TRBJ2-7; D gene uncertain. Looked up from germline, CDR1 is MNHNY and CDR2 is SVGAGI (reference sequence). The CDR3 runs to 14 residues. V lost 2 bases and J lost 5, with 13 bases in between. The CDR3 sequence: CASSYLIGVNEQYF. The CDR3, as DNA: TGTGCCAGCAGTTACCTCATTGGAGTCAACGAGCAGTACTTC.

The chain links TRBV18 to TRBJ1-5; D remains unclear. The CDR3 sequence is 15 residues long. The V end lost 3 bases, the J end lost 2 bases, and 11 bases lay between the germline ends. The germline V gene encodes CDR1 KGHSH and CDR2 LQKENI. CDR3 in amino acids: CASSPEANRNQPQHF. The CDR3 bases are TGTGCCAGCTCACCTGAGGCTAACCGCAATCAGCCCCAGCATTTT.